These 4 T cell receptor beta chains were all obtained from the same sample, sequenced in a study of T cells in Graves' hyperthyroidism and ophthalmopathy. RNA transcripts served as the template for amplifying TCR beta CDR3 regions. Initially, a first-round RT-PCR of the TCR CDR3 employed the HTBI primer set. TCRdb passed the multiplex PCR reads through MiXCR, listing each CDR3 protein once. Of approximately 590,000 distinct CDR3 sequences listed, 46% are singletons. Sequencing was carried out using peripheral blood or thyroid tissue (not recorded which). These receptors were obtained from a woman under 30 with Graves' hyperthyroidism.

The chain carries TRBV29-1 and TRBJ2-2; D perhaps matches TRBD1 (6 bases). CDR1 SQVTM and CDR2 ANQGSEA come from the germline V gene. The CDR3 length is 13 residues. V gave up 6 bases and J gave up 6 bases, with 14 bases separating them. The CDR3 sequence is CSVAPTGPGELFF. CDR3 in DNA: TGCAGCGTCGCCCCAACAGGGCCCGGGGAGCTGTTTTTT.

In its sample, this clonotype was seen many times. V usage is TRBV2 and J usage is TRBJ1-1; D is unresolved. The CDR3 runs 12 residues. The V and J ends lost 5 bases and 1 base respectively, with 5 bases between them. CDR1 and CDR2 from the germline V gene are SNHLY and FYNNEI. Written as DNA, the CDR3 is TGTGCCAGCAGTAACCAGAACACTGAAGCTTTCTTT. Its translation is CASSNQNTEAFF.

In its sample, this clonotype was seen a few times. Since a much larger clone is just one base distant, this may be a read error. This chain joins TRBV6-4 and TRBJ1-1; D is perhaps TRBD1 (5 bases). In germline, CDR1 is MRHNA, CDR2 SNTAGT. The CDR3 is 12 amino acids. V gave up 2 bases and J gave up 7 bases, with 8 bases separating them. The CDR3 loop reads CASSDRGIEAFF. The CDR3 DNA sequence: TGTGCCAGCAGTGACAGGGGCATTGAAGCTTTCTTT.

The V and J genes are TRBV7-8 and TRBJ1-3; D unclear. Trimming cost V 2 bases and J 0 bases, with 5 bases left between them. Germline CDR1 reads SGHVS; CDR2 reads FQNEAQ. The CDR3 is 14 amino acids. CDR3 bases: TGTGCCAGCAGCTTATATAACTCTGGAAACACCATATATTTT. Its translation: CASSLYNSGNTIYF.